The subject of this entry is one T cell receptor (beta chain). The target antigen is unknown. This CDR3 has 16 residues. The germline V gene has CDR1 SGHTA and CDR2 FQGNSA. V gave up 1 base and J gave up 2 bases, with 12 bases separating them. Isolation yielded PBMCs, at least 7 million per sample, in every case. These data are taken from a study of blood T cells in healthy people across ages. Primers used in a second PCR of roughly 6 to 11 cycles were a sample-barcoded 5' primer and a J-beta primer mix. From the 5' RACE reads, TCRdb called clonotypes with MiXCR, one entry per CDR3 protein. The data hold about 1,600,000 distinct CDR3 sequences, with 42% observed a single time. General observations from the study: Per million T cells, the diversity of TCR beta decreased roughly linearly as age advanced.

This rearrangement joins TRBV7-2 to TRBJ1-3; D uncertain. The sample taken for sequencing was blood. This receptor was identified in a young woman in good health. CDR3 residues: CASSLVADPPGNTIYF. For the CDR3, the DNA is TGTGCCAGCAGCTTAGTGGCCGACCCTCCTGGAAACACCATATATTTT. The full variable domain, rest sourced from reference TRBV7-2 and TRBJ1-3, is GAGVSQSPSNKVTEKGKDVELRCDPISGHTALYWYRQSLGQGLEFLIYFQGNSAPDKSGLPSDRFSAERTGGSVSTLTIQRTQQEDSAVYLCASSLVADPPGNTIYFGEGSWLTVV.